The T cell receptor beta chain described here comes from a study of blood T cell repertoires in COVID-19. Participants reported their clinical history, and cohort assignment relied on those reports. V was clipped by 6 bases and J by 3 bases, with 12 bases between them. Germline V CDR1 and CDR2: SNHLY, FYNNEI. The CDR3 loop spans 13 amino acids. In the original processing: Reference gene primer amplification gave estimated nucleated cell counts. Measured with immunoSEQ multiplex PCR; TCRdb has only the in-frame clones, and not every one. V, J and clone size reflect that table, while D and trimming were determined from the DNA. Here the sample spans 490,000 or so clones, around 89% being singletons.

The clonotype comes from a middle-aged woman who had recovered from COVID-19. Sequencing was carried out using PBMCs or T cells enriched from blood (not recorded which). The chain couples TRBV2 to TRBJ2-7; weak D call: TRBD1 (6 bases). CDR3 DNA: TGTGCCAGCAGACAGGGCCTCCTCTACGAGCAGTACTTC. It is translated as CASRQGLLYEQYF.